These T cell receptor beta chains were read from a single sample in a study of blood T cell repertoires in COVID-19. Method: immunoSEQ multiplex PCR; TCRdb's copy keeps in-frame clones and lacks some. The table records about 460,000 clones, approximately 86% of them present only once. Sequencing was done on a sample of PBMCs or T cells enriched from blood (not recorded which). The receptors were gathered from a woman in her fifties or sixties who had recovered from COVID-19. CDR3s include the opening cysteine and the closing phenylalanine or tryptophan. The order of the fields is D gene, J gene, clone size, V gene, CDR3 protein, CDR3 DNA. D genes are given only for firm matches. Size tells how often a clone was seen (once, few, many) or the class of an expanded clone, and some rows leave it out.

d_gene: TRBD2
j_gene: TRBJ2-3
abundance: NA
v_gene: TRBV3-1/TRBV3-2
CDR3aa: CASSHFSSGGANTQYF
CDR3nt: TGTGCCAGCAGCCATTTTTCTAGCGGGGGGGCAAATACGCAGTATTTT

d_gene: TRBD1
j_gene: TRBJ1-2
abundance: NA
v_gene: TRBV11-3
CDR3aa: CASSPTGTGMPYGYTF
CDR3nt: TGTGCCAGCAGCCCGACCGGGACAGGGATGCCCTATGGCTACACCTTC

d_gene: NA
j_gene: TRBJ1-5
abundance: NA
v_gene: TRBV27
CDR3aa: CASSFQGNGVQPQHF
CDR3nt: TGTGCCAGCAGTTTCCAGGGAAATGGAGTTCAGCCCCAGCATTTT

d_gene: NA
j_gene: TRBJ1-3
abundance: NA
v_gene: TRBV9
CDR3aa: CASSDRGNTIYF
CDR3nt: TGTGCCAGCAGCGACAGGGGAAACACCATATATTTT

d_gene: NA
j_gene: TRBJ1-2
abundance: once
v_gene: TRBV30
CDR3aa: CAWSAEALGSYGYTF
CDR3nt: TGTGCCTGGAGCGCCGAGGCGCTGGGGAGCTATGGCTACACCTTC

d_gene: TRBD1
j_gene: TRBJ2-2
abundance: NA
v_gene: TRBV5-4
CDR3aa: CASRLVGQGAQSTGELFF
CDR3nt: TGTGCCAGCAGATTGGTAGGACAGGGGGCCCAGAGCACCGGGGAGCTGTTTTTT

d_gene: TRBD1
j_gene: TRBJ1-1
abundance: NA
v_gene: TRBV7-2
CDR3aa: CASSEGQGTEAFF
CDR3nt: TGTGCCAGCAGCGAGGGACAGGGCACTGAAGCTTTCTTT

d_gene: TRBD1
j_gene: TRBJ1-6
abundance: once
v_gene: TRBV6-5
CDR3aa: CASSPGTGYSPLHF
CDR3nt: TGTGCCAGCAGTCCCGGGACAGGGTATTCACCCCTCCACTTT

d_gene: TRBD1
j_gene: TRBJ1-6
abundance: NA
v_gene: TRBV5-4
CDR3aa: CASRDRQGSSYNSPLHF
CDR3nt: TGTGCCAGCAGGGATAGACAGGGTAGCTCCTATAATTCACCCCTCCACTTT

d_gene: NA
j_gene: TRBJ1-1
abundance: once
v_gene: TRBV19
CDR3aa: CASSTPSADYTEAFF
CDR3nt: TGTGCCAGTAGTACTCCCTCTGCTGACTACACTGAAGCTTTCTTT

d_gene: TRBD1
j_gene: TRBJ1-1
abundance: NA
v_gene: TRBV2
CDR3aa: CASRGQTNTEAFF
CDR3nt: TGTGCCAGCAGGGGACAGACTAACACTGAAGCTTTCTTT

d_gene: NA
j_gene: TRBJ1-2
abundance: NA
v_gene: TRBV6-5
CDR3aa: CASSYLAGSNGYTF
CDR3nt: TGTGCCAGCAGTTACTTAGCAGGGTCGAATGGCTACACCTTC

d_gene: TRBD2
j_gene: TRBJ2-2
abundance: NA
v_gene: TRBV7-9
CDR3aa: CASSLSSGGDTGELFF
CDR3nt: TGTGCCAGCAGCTTGTCTAGCGGGGGTGACACCGGGGAGCTGTTTTTT

d_gene: TRBD1
j_gene: TRBJ1-3
abundance: NA
v_gene: TRBV5-6
CDR3aa: CASRSRRTGSNTIYF
CDR3nt: TGTGCCAGCAGATCCCGCCGGACAGGGAGTAACACCATATATTTT

d_gene: NA
j_gene: TRBJ2-3
abundance: NA
v_gene: TRBV3-1/TRBV3-2
CDR3aa: CASSQGGGTDTQYF
CDR3nt: TGTGCCAGCAGCCAAGGGGGGGGCACAGATACGCAGTATTTT

d_gene: TRBD1
j_gene: TRBJ1-1
abundance: NA
v_gene: TRBV4-1
CDR3aa: CASSPGTGGKMNTEAFF
CDR3nt: TGCGCCAGCAGCCCCGGGACAGGGGGCAAGATGAACACTGAAGCTTTCTTT

d_gene: NA
j_gene: TRBJ1-5
abundance: NA
v_gene: TRBV6-5
CDR3aa: CASGSVQPQHF
CDR3nt: TGTGCCAGCGGCTCCGTGCAGCCCCAGCATTTT

d_gene: NA
j_gene: TRBJ2-1
abundance: NA
v_gene: TRBV6-5
CDR3aa: CASSYSSRVAYNEQFF
CDR3nt: TGTGCCAGCAGTTACTCGAGCAGGGTAGCCTACAATGAGCAGTTCTTC

d_gene: TRBD1
j_gene: TRBJ2-1
abundance: NA
v_gene: TRBV5-1
CDR3aa: CASSHGTFDRGNEQFF
CDR3nt: TGCGCCAGCAGCCACGGGACTTTCGACAGGGGCAATGAGCAGTTCTTC

d_gene: TRBD1
j_gene: TRBJ1-6
abundance: few
v_gene: TRBV5-4
CDR3aa: CASSLSRDRGSPLHF
CDR3nt: TGTGCCAGCAGCTTGTCAAGGGACAGGGGCTCACCCCTCCACTTT

d_gene: TRBD1
j_gene: TRBJ2-4
abundance: once
v_gene: TRBV10-3
CDR3aa: CAISEAQGENIQYF
CDR3nt: TGTGCCATCAGTGAGGCCCAGGGGGAAAACATTCAGTACTTC

d_gene: TRBD1
j_gene: TRBJ1-2
abundance: NA
v_gene: TRBV6-6
CDR3aa: CASAGGYF
CDR3nt: TGTGCCAGCGCAGGGGGATACTTC

d_gene: NA
j_gene: TRBJ2-5
abundance: NA
v_gene: TRBV5-1
CDR3aa: CASSPRLGGDDRNIETQYF
CDR3nt: TGCGCCAGCAGCCCCCGGCTGGGCGGGGACGACCGAAATATAGAGACCCAGTACTTC

d_gene: NA
j_gene: TRBJ2-4
abundance: NA
v_gene: TRBV16
CDR3aa: CASSPNGVILAKNIQYF
CDR3nt: TGTGCCAGCAGCCCCAACGGGGTGATTCTAGCCAAAAACATTCAGTACTTC

d_gene: TRBD1
j_gene: TRBJ1-1
abundance: NA
v_gene: TRBV10-3
CDR3aa: CAISGQGSTEAFF
CDR3nt: TGTGCCATCAGTGGACAGGGGAGCACTGAAGCTTTCTTT

d_gene: NA
j_gene: TRBJ2-1
abundance: NA
v_gene: TRBV3-1/TRBV3-2
CDR3aa: CASSRRDATNEQFF
CDR3nt: TGTGCCAGCAGCAGGCGGGACGCAACGAATGAGCAGTTCTTC

d_gene: NA
j_gene: TRBJ2-5
abundance: NA
v_gene: TRBV24-1
CDR3aa: CATSDPRRGGETQYF
CDR3nt: TGTGCCACCAGTGACCCGAGAAGGGGGGGAGAGACCCAGTACTTC

d_gene: NA
j_gene: TRBJ2-1
abundance: once
v_gene: TRBV19
CDR3aa: CASSMGGPYNEQFF
CDR3nt: TGTGCCAGTAGTATGGGGGGGCCTTACAATGAGCAGTTCTTC

d_gene: NA
j_gene: TRBJ1-4
abundance: NA
v_gene: TRBV7-8
CDR3aa: CASSSGTQPTNEKLFF
CDR3nt: TGTGCCAGCAGCTCCGGGACACAACCAACTAATGAAAAACTGTTTTTT

d_gene: NA
j_gene: TRBJ2-3
abundance: once
v_gene: TRBV7-2
CDR3aa: CASSLAGGRTDTQYF
CDR3nt: TGTGCCAGCAGCTTAGCCGGGGGGCGTACAGATACGCAGTATTTT

d_gene: NA
j_gene: TRBJ1-6
abundance: NA
v_gene: TRBV15
CDR3aa: CATSRDPGANLHF
CDR3nt: TGTGCCACCAGCAGAGATCCGGGTGCCAATCTCCACTTT

d_gene: NA
j_gene: TRBJ1-1
abundance: NA
v_gene: TRBV3-1/TRBV3-2
CDR3aa: CASSHVREVGAFF
CDR3nt: TGTGCCAGCAGCCATGTCAGGGAGGTGGGAGCTTTCTTT

d_gene: TRBD1
j_gene: TRBJ1-5
abundance: NA
v_gene: TRBV5-1
CDR3aa: CASSFTAGGFNQPQHF
CDR3nt: TGCGCCAGCAGCTTTACGGCAGGGGGCTTCAATCAGCCCCAGCATTTT

d_gene: TRBD1
j_gene: TRBJ1-2
abundance: few
v_gene: TRBV3-1/TRBV3-2
CDR3aa: CASSHAGTVDYGYTF
CDR3nt: TGTGCCAGCAGCCATGCCGGGACAGTGGACTATGGCTACACCTTC

d_gene: NA
j_gene: TRBJ1-1
abundance: NA
v_gene: TRBV7-7
CDR3aa: CASSLVTGSGTEAFF
CDR3nt: TGTGCTAGCAGCTTAGTGACGGGGAGTGGGACTGAAGCTTTCTTT

d_gene: NA
j_gene: TRBJ1-1
abundance: few
v_gene: TRBV19
CDR3aa: CASSTGRGNTEAFF
CDR3nt: TGTGCCAGTAGTACCGGCAGGGGGAACACTGAAGCTTTCTTT

d_gene: NA
j_gene: TRBJ1-5
abundance: NA
v_gene: TRBV4-1
CDR3aa: CASSQDAGRSAQPQHF
CDR3nt: TGCGCCAGCAGCCAAGATGCGGGCAGGAGCGCTCAGCCCCAGCATTTT